Below are 21 T cell receptor beta chains sequenced from a single sample in a study of metastatic and nonmetastatic thyroid tumors. TCRdb re-clonotyped the PCR reads via MiXCR. The repertoire includes around 22,000 clones, approximately 11% of them detected once, and roughly 30% sits in the top ten. Treatment of any kind had been given to no patient before thyroid surgery. The specimen was blood. The receptors were gathered from a female donor with papillary thyroid cancer or a benign thyroid nodule (not recorded which). Some clones in this sample may be carry-over from other donors' samples.

This clone was observed many times. This chain connects TRBV12-3 or TRBV12-4 to TRBJ1-6; D is undetermined. This CDR3 has 16 residues. Deletions cut 5 bases from V and 0 bases from J, with 11 bases between. This CDR3 is CASSPRTLSYNSPLHF. CDR3 DNA: TGTGCCAGCAGTCCCCGGACCCTCTCCTATAATTCACCCCTCCACTTT.

This clone occurred many times. The chain uses TRBV18 and TRBJ2-5; D call uncertain. There are 15 residues in the CDR3. Germline values: CDR1 KGHSH, CDR2 LQKENI. V shed 1 base and J shed 4 bases, with 13 bases lying between them. The CDR3 protein is CASSPRKGSGETQYF. As DNA, the CDR3 is TGTGCCAGCTCACCACGGAAGGGCTCGGGAGAGACCCAGTACTTC.

The V and J genes are TRBV4-1 and TRBJ2-7; the D gene is possibly TRBD1 (7 bases). Germline V gene sequence: CDR1 MGHRA, CDR2 YSYEKL. CDR3 length: 12 residues. The V end lost 5 bases, the J end lost 12 bases, and 17 bases lay between the germline ends. The CDR3 loop is CASSYPGGIRYF. CDR3 coding DNA: TGCGCCAGCAGCTATCCAGGGGGGATCCGGTACTTC.

The CDR3 region has the DNA TGTGCCAGCAGTGACGGTCGGGGAGGTACCGGGGAGCTGTTTTTT. Translating it yields CASSDGRGGTGELFF. The chain combines TRBV6-4 with TRBJ2-2; a weak D match, TRBD2 (6 bases). Trimming removed 2 bases at V and 5 bases at J, with 12 bases between. CDR3 length: 15 residues. In germline, CDR1 is MRHNA, CDR2 SNTAGT.

This clone was seen many times. J is TRBJ2-1 and V is TRBV9, with D perhaps TRBD2 (5 bases). Germline CDR1 SGDLS, CDR2 YYNGEE. The V end was cut by 4 bases, the J end by 7 bases, with 12 bases between. The CDR3 runs 13 residues. CDR3 in DNA: TGTGCCAGCAGCCCCCGGCGGGCGAATGAGCAGTTCTTC. It yields the protein CASSPRRANEQFF.

This clone was observed many times. The chain recombines TRBV7-9 with TRBJ2-1; 12 nucleotides match TRBD2. Per germline, CDR1 SEHNR and CDR2 FQNEAQ (reference sequence). This CDR3 contains 15 residues. Trimming cost V 5 bases and J 10 bases; bases outside gene matches: 9. The CDR3: CASSRPGLAGSEQFF. As DNA, the CDR3 is TGTGCCAGCAGCCGCCCGGGACTAGCGGGCTCCGAGCAGTTCTTC.

This clone has ten or more counts. CDR3 sequence: CASSFRTSGRGSSYNEQFF. The CDR3 nucleotides read TGTGCCAGCAGCTTCCGGACTAGCGGGAGGGGTAGCTCCTACAATGAGCAGTTCTTC. This rearrangement joins TRBV7-2 to TRBJ2-1; 15 positions agree with TRBD2. This CDR3 is built from 19 residues. Per germline, CDR1 SGHTA and CDR2 FQGNSA. J lost 0 bases, V lost 3 bases, and 6 bases had no gene match.

Remarks on this clone: A much more abundant neighbour one base away suggests this may be a read error. The gene calls are TRBV5-4 and TRBJ1-1; D gene unclear. Between the trimmed V and J ends, which lost 5 bases and 5 bases, there was a span of 13 bases. CDR3 size: 13 residues. In germline, CDR1 is SGHNT, CDR2 YYREEE (reference sequence). The CDR3 sequence: CASSTQVSTEAFF. The CDR3 coding sequence is TGTGCCAGCAGTACCCAGGTGAGTACTGAAGCTTTCTTT.

At least ten counts were recorded for this clone. The J gene is TRBJ2-5, the V gene TRBV2, with D perhaps TRBD2 (6 bases). V gave up 3 bases and J gave up 6 bases, with 11 bases separating them. This CDR3 comprises 13 residues. CDR1 is SNHLY, CDR2 FYNNEI, per germline. CDR3 DNA: TGTGCCAGCAGTGAGCGGGACGGGAAGACCCAGTACTTC. Its protein product is CASSERDGKTQYF.

This clone was seen a few times. V and J are TRBV6-1 and TRBJ2-7, with 7 positions matching TRBD1. The CDR3 covers 13 residues. Trimming at V came to 8 bases and at J to 3 bases, leaving 7 bases not matched to a gene. CDR1 and CDR2 (germline): MNHNS, SASEGT. CDR3 sequence reads: CASGRQGSYEQYV. The CDR3 DNA sequence: TGTGCCAGCGGTCGACAGGGAAGCTACGAGCAGTACGTC.

In this sample, this clone turned up many times. The rearrangement links TRBV15 to TRBJ2-7; unclear D gene. CDR1 and CDR2 (germline): LNHNV, YYDKDF (reference sequence). The CDR3 runs to 14 residues. Trimming pared 0 bases from V and 2 bases from J, leaving 8 bases between. CDR3 in DNA: TGTGCCACCAGCAGAGAGGTCAGAACCTACGAGCAGTACTTC. It yields the protein CATSREVRTYEQYF.

In regard to this clone: Other DNA sequences in the same sample also yield this CDR3. The chain links TRBV6-1 to TRBJ2-7; perhaps TRBD1 as D (6 bases). Germline lookup yields CDR1 MNHNS and CDR2 SASEGT. The length of the CDR3 is 14 residues. The V and J ends lost 5 bases and 1 base respectively, with 12 bases between them. The CDR3 coding sequence is TGTGCCAGCAGTCGATCGGACAGATCCTACGAGCAGTACTTC. This sequence encodes CASSRSDRSYEQYF.

The genes are TRBV6-5 and TRBJ2-3; maybe TRBD1 (5 bases). The V and J ends lost 7 bases and 3 bases respectively, with 17 bases between them. CDR1 MNHEY and CDR2 SVGAGI come from the germline V gene. CDR3 length: 15 amino acids. The CDR3 protein is CASNSRVRGTDTQYF. The CDR3 region has the DNA TGTGCCAGCAATTCTCGGGTAAGGGGAACAGATACGCAGTATTTT.

This clone has only a few counts. One junction end disagrees with the germline gene, perhaps due to a read error. The genes are TRBV28 and TRBJ2-2; 7 nucleotides align to TRBD2. Germline V gives CDR1 MDHEN, CDR2 SYDVKM. CDR3 size: 16 residues. The CDR3 loop is CASSFWRENNTGEPFF. The CDR3, as DNA: TGTGCCAGCAGTTTTTGGCGGGAGAATAACACCGGGGAGCCGTTTTTT.

This clone was recorded at least ten times. The V call is TRBV14, the J call TRBJ2-3; D possibly corresponds to TRBD2 (5 bases). The length of the CDR3 is 18 residues. V was shortened by 4 bases and J by 0 bases, with 20 bases between the two germline ends. Germline CDR1 reads SGHDN; CDR2 reads FVKESK. The CDR3 loop is CASSRNLGLFTSTDTQYF. In nucleotides, the CDR3 is TGTGCCAGCAGCCGGAACCTCGGACTTTTTACTAGCACAGATACGCAGTATTTT.

This clone was recorded at least ten times. The CDR3 spells CSAITSGSSYEQYF. In DNA, the CDR3 is TGCAGTGCTATCACTAGCGGTAGCTCCTACGAGCAGTACTTC. V gene TRBV20-1 combines with J gene TRBJ2-7, with 8 bases lining up with TRBD2. Trimming removed 4 bases from V and 0 bases from J; junction bases left unmatched: 5. The CDR3 totals 14 residues. Germline V gene data show CDR1 as DFQATT and CDR2 as SNEGSKA (reference sequence).

This clone has more than one count but fewer than ten. The DNA of the CDR3 is TGTGCCAGCAGCCCCATTGGACTAGTGGGGTCCAATGAGCAGTTCTTC. Translation gives CASSPIGLVGSNEQFF. The chain links TRBV7-7 to TRBJ2-1; 7 nucleotides match TRBD2. V lost 5 bases and J lost 6; bases outside the gene matches: 13. The CDR3 is made up of 16 amino acids. The germline V gene encodes CDR1 SSHAT and CDR2 FNYEAQ (reference sequence).

This clone appeared many times. The chain recombines TRBV6-1 with TRBJ2-6, with TRBD1 matching 11 bases. The CDR3 is 16 amino acids. Trimming took 6 bases from V and 1 from J; bases not matched to a gene: 2. In germline, CDR1 is MNHNS, CDR2 SASEGT. CDR3: CASRDRGQSGANVLTF. For the CDR3, the DNA is TGTGCCAGCAGGGACAGGGGGCAGTCTGGGGCCAACGTCCTGACTTTC.

This clone was detected ten times or more. The chain links TRBV7-6 to TRBJ2-1, with 10 positions matching TRBD2. V lost 5 bases and J lost 4; bases outside the gene matches: 8. Germline lookup yields CDR1 SGHVS and CDR2 FNYEAQ. This CDR3 has 16 residues. The CDR3 nucleotides read TGTGCCAGCAGCCCCGGGGAAGCGGGGGGGTACAATGAGCAGTTCTTC. Translated, it gives CASSPGEAGGYNEQFF. Supplemented by reference TRBV7-6 and TRBJ2-1, the full variable domain reads GAGVSQSPRYKVTKRGQDVALRCDPISGHVSLYWYRQALGQGPEFLTYFNYEAQQDKSGLPNDRFSAERPEGSISTLTIQRTEQRDSAMYRCASSPGEAGGYNEQFFGPGTRLTVL.

This clone was counted at least ten times. The gene calls are TRBV20-1 and TRBJ2-5, with 7 positions matching TRBD2. The CDR3 contains 12 residues. Germline lookup yields CDR1 DFQATT and CDR2 SNEGSKA (reference sequence). CDR3 coding DNA: TGCAGGGTAACTAGCGTTCAAGAGACCCAGTACTTC. Translation: CRVTSVQETQYF.

This clone was detected many times. This sequence joins TRBV5-1 and TRBJ2-3; either TRBD1 or TRBD2 may supply D (5 bases each). CDR1 is SGHRS and CDR2 is YFSETQ in the germline V gene. This CDR3 is 15 amino acids long. Deletions cut 4 bases from V and 4 bases from J, with 16 bases between. The CDR3 region is CASSLGVNEADTQYF. In DNA, the CDR3 is TGCGCCAGCAGCCTGGGGGTAAACGAGGCAGATACGCAGTATTTT.